Below are 5 T cell receptor beta chains sequenced from a single sample in a study of control samples from healthy donors and cancer patients. Data came from immunoSEQ multiplex PCR; TCRdb stores just in-frame clones and leaves some out. Here the sample spans 100,000 to 150,000 clones, approximately 87% being singletons. The material sequenced was blood. These TCRs come from a man between 60 and 75 years old in good health.

The J gene is TRBJ1-2, the V gene TRBV4-1; tentatively, D is TRBD1 (5 bases). With 0 bases removed from V and 5 bases from J, the gap between germline ends came to 13 bases. Germline V lookup: CDR1 MGHRA, CDR2 YSYEKL. This CDR3 has 15 residues. The CDR3 reads CASSQDARVGYGYTF. The DNA of the CDR3 is TGCGCCAGCAGCCAAGATGCCAGGGTTGGATATGGCTACACCTTC.

The V call is TRBV3-1 (or the pseudogene TRBV3-2), the J call TRBJ2-4; D is possibly TRBD1 or TRBD2 (6 bases each). Trimming left V 3 bases short and J 12 bases short, with 12 bases between. CDR1 is LGHDT, CDR2 YNNKEL, per germline (reference sequence). CDR3 length equals 12 residues. This CDR3 is CASSQGGSRQYF. DNA of the CDR3: TGTGCCAGCAGCCAGGGGGGCAGCCGTCAGTACTTC.

The chain recombines TRBV7-2 with TRBJ1-3; TRBD1 agrees at 9 bases. CDR1 and CDR2 from the germline V gene are SGHTA and FQGNSA. V was clipped by 5 bases and J by 4 bases; unmatched bases: 3. The CDR3 extends over 14 amino acids. The CDR3 DNA reads TGTGCCAGCAGCCCGGGACAGGGCGGAAACACCATATATTTT. Protein: CASSPGQGGNTIYF. Drawing the rest from reference TRBV7-2 and TRBJ1-3, the complete variable domain is GAGVSQSPSNKVTEKGKDVELRCDPISGHTALYWYRQSLGQGLEFLIYFQGNSAPDKSGLPSDRFSAERTGGSVSTLTIQRTQQEDSAVYLCASSPGQGGNTIYFGEGSWLTVV.

This chain connects TRBV4-1 to TRBJ2-5, with TRBD2 as a possible D gene (5 bases). Per germline, CDR1 MGHRA and CDR2 YSYEKL. The V and J ends lost 1 base and 13 bases respectively, with 16 bases between them. The CDR3 is 13 residues long. The CDR3 coding sequence is TGCGCCAGCAGCCAAGCTGAGGGAATGGTCCGGTACTTC. It translates to CASSQAEGMVRYF.

The chain has TRBV4-1 and TRBJ1-2; D might be TRBD1 (5 bases). In germline, CDR1 is MGHRA, CDR2 YSYEKL. V lost 1 base to trimming and J lost 2 bases, with 8 bases between them. CDR3 length: 14 residues. The CDR3 nucleotides read TGCGCCAGCAGCCAAGGGTGGGGGAACTATGGCTACACCTTC. This translates into CASSQGWGNYGYTF.